The 21 T cell receptor beta chains below were found in one sample sequenced in a study of cytomegalovirus exposure and HLA in healthy donors. The primer mix had 60 Vbeta and 13 Jbeta primers. Using immunoSEQ multiplex PCR, the repertoire was profiled, and TCRdb retains in-frame clones only, with some absent. The specimen's table records about 140,000 clones. Sequenced input: PBMCs. Receptor source: a male donor in good health and CMV-seronegative.

The chain couples TRBV19 to TRBJ1-5; 7 bases line up with TRBD1. The junction had 11 bases not matched to a gene; V was cut back by 4 bases and J by 2 bases. Germline lookup yields CDR1 LNHDA and CDR2 SQIVND (reference sequence). The CDR3 is 17 amino acids. CDR3 residues: CASSRLSTGQGNQPQHF. Here the CDR3 DNA reads TGTGCCAGTAGTAGGCTTTCGACAGGGCAGGGCAATCAGCCCCAGCATTTT.

The chain carries TRBV29-1 and TRBJ2-5, with D perhaps TRBD2 (7 bases). Germline V gene sequence: CDR1 SQVTM, CDR2 ANQGSEA. The CDR3 totals 13 residues. The V and J ends lost 3 bases and 4 bases respectively, with 12 bases between them. The CDR3 bases are TGCAGCGTTGAGGGGAGGGGGGGAGAGACCCAGTACTTC. As protein: CSVEGRGGETQYF. Full variable domain (remainder filled in from reference TRBV29-1 and TRBJ2-5): SAVISQKPSRDICQRGTSLTIQCQVDSQVTMMFWYRQQPGQSLTLIATANQGSEATYESGFVIDKFPISRPNLTFSTLTVSNMSPEDSSIYLCSVEGRGGETQYFGPGTRLLVL.

The chain links TRBV25-1 to TRBJ2-7; weak D call: TRBD1 (6 bases). This CDR3 comprises 14 residues. The V gene lost 2 bases and the J gene lost 3 bases, with 11 bases spanning the gap. The germline V gene has CDR1 MGHDK and CDR2 SYGVNS. The CDR3 DNA reads as TGTGCCAGCAGTGAACGGGACACGTTCTACGAGCAGTACTTC. Translated, it gives CASSERDTFYEQYF.

This chain's CDR3 is CASSPEPGTEAFF. CDR3 DNA: TGTGCCAGCAGCCCGGAGCCAGGGACTGAAGCTTTCTTT. This chain links TRBV11-3 with TRBJ1-1, with D tentatively TRBD1 (5 bases). This CDR3 spans 13 amino acids. CDR1 and CDR2 (germline): SGHNT, YENEEA. V gave up 5 bases and J gave up 5 bases, with 12 bases separating them.

This chain connects TRBV29-1 to TRBJ1-1; D unresolved. The CDR3 covers 14 residues. From germline, CDR1 is SQVTM and CDR2 ANQGSEA. In DNA, the CDR3 is TGCAGTCTGGAAGAGGGAAGTTTAAACACTGAAGCTTTCTTT. It specifies CSLEEGSLNTEAFF.

V gene TRBV29-1 combines with J gene TRBJ2-7, with 7 positions matching TRBD1. The germline gives CDR1 SQVTM, CDR2 ANQGSEA. The CDR3 runs 12 residues. V shed 6 bases, J shed 0 bases, and the junction held 2 bases outside the gene matches. CDR3 nucleotides: TGCAGCGTGACAGGGAACTCCTACGAGCAGTACTTC. It encodes CSVTGNSYEQYF.

This chain's CDR3 is CASSPGQAFYEQYF. Here the CDR3 DNA reads TGCGCCAGCAGCCCGGGACAGGCTTTCTACGAGCAGTACTTC. The rearrangement links TRBV5-1 to TRBJ2-7; 8 bases line up with TRBD1. J gave up 3 bases and V 4 bases, and 6 bases lay outside the gene matches. The CDR3 runs to 14 residues. Germline V lookup: CDR1 SGHRS, CDR2 YFSETQ.

This chain uses TRBV29-1 with TRBJ2-7; D possibly corresponds to TRBD2 (6 bases). V was cut by 1 base and J by 0 bases, with 7 bases left in between. Per germline, CDR1 SQVTM and CDR2 ANQGSEA. CDR3 length equals 13 residues. Here the CDR3 reads CSVEGGTSYEQYF. CDR3 bases: TGCAGCGTTGAAGGCGGGACCTCCTACGAGCAGTACTTC.

The chain links TRBV6-1 to TRBJ2-1; 7 bases agree with TRBD2. This CDR3 has 13 amino acids. V gave up 10 bases and J gave up 0 bases; unmatched junction bases: 3. Germline CDR1 is MNHNS and CDR2 is SASEGT. The CDR3: CAIERDSYNEQFF. DNA of the CDR3: TGTGCCATTGAGCGGGACTCCTACAATGAGCAGTTCTTC.

The gene calls are TRBV6-6 and TRBJ2-3, with D perhaps matching TRBD2 (6 bases). The germline CDR1 and CDR2 sequences are MNHNY and SVGAGI (reference sequence). Trimming removed 2 bases at V and 4 bases at J, with 13 bases between. The CDR3 spans 15 residues. CDR3 in amino acids: CASSYDGSTPDTQYF. CDR3 coding DNA: TGTGCCAGCAGTTACGACGGGAGCACCCCAGATACGCAGTATTTT.

This chain uses TRBV30 with TRBJ1-2; D call uncertain. V was cut by 2 bases and J by 8 bases, with 21 bases left in between. Germline loops: CDR1 GTSNPN, CDR2 SVGIG (reference sequence). CDR3 size: 15 residues. This CDR3 is CAWSQTNSGVGGYTF. The CDR3 DNA sequence: TGTGCCTGGAGTCAAACAAATTCCGGGGTGGGCGGCTACACCTTC.

The chain uses TRBV5-1 and TRBJ2-1; perhaps TRBD1 as D (6 bases). The ends were cut back, 4 bases at V and 7 bases at J, with 18 bases in the middle. Germline loops: CDR1 SGHRS, CDR2 YFSETQ. CDR3 length: 15 amino acids. This chain's CDR3 is CASSRSGQAFNEQFF. As DNA, the CDR3 is TGCGCCAGCAGCCGGTCGGGACAAGCTTTTAATGAGCAGTTCTTC.

The V gene is TRBV7-9, the J gene TRBJ2-1, with a weak D call TRBD2 (5 bases). V dropped 11 bases and J dropped 8 bases, with 7 bases sitting between them. This CDR3 is 9 amino acids long. Germline CDR1 is SEHNR and CDR2 is FQNEAQ (reference sequence). CDR3 sequence: CAEGDEQFF. DNA of the CDR3: TGTGCCGAGGGCGATGAGCAGTTCTTC.

The V gene is TRBV2, the J gene TRBJ2-5; 9 bases align to TRBD2. This CDR3 is built from 14 residues. V trimming: 4 bases; J trimming: 4 bases; junction bases outside the gene matches: 4. Germline CDR1 and CDR2: SNHLY and FYNNEI. The CDR3 reads CASSVAGVGETQYF. Written as DNA, the CDR3 is TGTGCCAGCAGTGTAGCGGGAGTGGGAGAGACCCAGTACTTC.

The V and J genes are TRBV5-1 and TRBJ1-2; D is perhaps TRBD1 (5 bases). The germline V gene has CDR1 SGHRS and CDR2 YFSETQ. Trimming took 5 bases from V and 4 from J, leaving 18 bases between them. This CDR3 is built from 15 residues. The CDR3 is CASRPTPGGGYGYTF. CDR3 nucleotides: TGCGCCAGCAGACCTACCCCGGGGGGAGGCTATGGCTACACCTTC.

This chain links TRBV19 with TRBJ1-2; TRBD1 aligns across 11 bases. The germline gives CDR1 LNHDA, CDR2 SQIVND (reference sequence). With V trimmed by 6 bases and J by 10 bases, 4 bases remained unmatched. CDR3 length equals 12 residues. In DNA, the CDR3 is TGTGCCAGTAGGGACAGGGGGCTTGACTACACCTTC. Translation: CASRDRGLDYTF.

This chain links TRBV5-1 with TRBJ2-7; 12 nucleotides match TRBD2. This CDR3 comprises 14 residues. The germline CDR1 and CDR2 sequences are SGHRS and YFSETQ. J was trimmed by 5 bases and V by 3 bases; bases with no gene match: 3. Here the CDR3 reads CASSSTSGSNEQYF. As DNA, the CDR3 is TGCGCCAGCAGCTCGACTAGCGGGAGCAACGAGCAGTACTTC.

The chain recombines TRBV7-3 with TRBJ1-1; maybe TRBD1 (6 bases). The CDR3 extends over 14 amino acids. The germline CDR1 and CDR2 sequences are SGHTA and FQGTGA. The germline V and J ends were trimmed by 0 bases and 4 bases, with 9 bases remaining between them. This chain's CDR3 is CASSLTRGGTEAFF. The CDR3 DNA follows: TGTGCCAGCAGCTTAACCAGGGGCGGCACTGAAGCTTTCTTT.

The genes are TRBV6-5 and TRBJ2-7; 10 bases map to TRBD1. CDR3 length: 14 residues. V gave up 8 bases and J gave up 3 bases; unmatched junction bases: 7. In germline, CDR1 is MNHEY, CDR2 SVGAGI. The CDR3 loop reads CASVNRDRGYEQYF. The DNA of the CDR3 is TGTGCCAGCGTCAACCGGGACAGGGGCTACGAGCAGTACTTC.

This chain connects TRBV6-1 to TRBJ1-5; D is undetermined. The germline V gene encodes CDR1 MNHNS and CDR2 SASEGT. The ends were cut back, 5 bases at V and 7 bases at J, with 12 bases in the middle. The CDR3 is 13 amino acids. CDR3 nucleotides: TGTGCCAGCAGTCCCACCGCGGCGCAGCCCCAGCATTTT. Its protein is CASSPTAAQPQHF.

The rearrangement links TRBV28 to TRBJ1-5; the D gene is possibly TRBD1 (6 bases). CDR1 and CDR2 from the germline V gene are MDHEN and SYDVKM. V lost 6 bases and J 3 bases, leaving 12 bases between the germline ends. This CDR3 comprises 14 residues. This CDR3 reads CASSRDTFNQPQHF. The CDR3, as DNA: TGTGCCAGCAGCCGGGACACCTTCAATCAGCCCCAGCATTTT. Full variable domain (outside the CDR3, taken from reference TRBV28 and TRBJ1-5): DVKVTQSSRYLVKRTGEKVFLECVQDMDHENMFWYRQDPGLGLRLIYFSYDVKMKEKGDIPEGYSVSREKKERFSLILESASTNQTSMYLCASSRDTFNQPQHFGDGTRLSIL.